These 5 T cell receptor beta chains were sequenced from one sample in a study of T cell changes during pregnancy in multiple sclerosis. Assay: immunoSEQ multiplex PCR; the TCRdb copy retains only in-frame clones and omits some. The sample records 85,000 to 110,000 clones, around 94% being singletons. Sequenced material: peripheral blood, taken after pregnancy. These receptors all come from a female donor with multiple sclerosis, enrolled in a pregnancy study.

This rearrangement joins TRBV27 to TRBJ2-2; possibly TRBD2 for D (6 bases). Germline values: CDR1 MNHEY, CDR2 SMNVEV (reference sequence). The CDR3 spans 16 residues. The germline V and J ends were trimmed by 5 bases and 0 bases, with 13 bases remaining between them. The CDR3, as DNA: TGTGCCAGCAGTCGCGGGACGGCTCCGAACACCGGGGAGCTGTTTTTT. Amino acid sequence: CASSRGTAPNTGELFF.

The DNA of the CDR3 is TGTGCCAGCAGTTACTCTAGCCCGGACACTTCTGGCTACACCTTC. Translating gives CASSYSSPDTSGYTF. The rearrangement uses TRBV6-5 and TRBJ1-2; a weak D match, TRBD1 (5 bases). The CDR3 totals 15 residues. The germline V and J ends were trimmed by 0 bases and 7 bases, with 15 bases remaining between them. Germline-derived CDR1 and CDR2 are MNHEY and SVGAGI.

The CDR3 DNA reads TGTGCCAGCAGTGGGACAGCCTCGTCGTCCTACGAGCAGTACTTC. Its protein product is CASSGTASSSYEQYF. The chain joins TRBV2 to TRBJ2-7; D perhaps matches TRBD1 (6 bases). The germline V gene encodes CDR1 SNHLY and CDR2 FYNNEI. The CDR3 extends over 15 amino acids. Deletions cut 4 bases from V and 1 base from J, with 14 bases between. The whole variable domain, remainder taken from reference TRBV2 and TRBJ2-7, is EPEVTQTPSHQVTQMGQEVILRCVPISNHLYFYWYRQILGQKVEFLVSFYNNEISEKSEIFDDQFSVERPDGSNFTLKIRSTKLEDSAMYFCASSGTASSSYEQYFGPGTRLTVT.

The chain carries TRBV9 and TRBJ2-3; the match to TRBD2 covers 9 bases. This CDR3 region has 15 residues. V lost 4 bases and J lost 2; bases outside the gene matches: 5. Germline CDR1 and CDR2: SGDLS and YYNGEE. This chain's CDR3 is CASSPTSGYTDTQYF. For the CDR3, the DNA is TGTGCCAGCAGCCCGACTAGCGGCTACACAGATACGCAGTATTTT.

The genes are TRBV6-5 and TRBJ1-1; D is uncertain. Trimming stripped 3 bases from V and 4 bases from J, with 9 bases between. Germline CDR1 reads MNHEY; CDR2 reads SVGAGI. The CDR3 has 13 residues. The CDR3 bases are TGTGCCAGCAGTTATTATTCCTCCACTGAAGCTTTCTTT. Translated, it gives CASSYYSSTEAFF.